The T cell receptor (beta chain) described here comes from a study of human T cells and chemical hapten exposure. At the level of the study: Small discrepancies in pooled library volume mainly accounted for the varying TCR yields per sample.

This clonotype was picked up many times. Library construction involved attaching unique molecular identifiers to individual cDNA molecules, which allowed quantitative, reproducible TCR counting. A single record per CDR3 protein comes from TCRdb applying MiXCR to the 5' RACE reads. The sample includes around 140,000 distinct CDR3 sequences, around 4.1% of them seen just once. Per germline, CDR1 MGHDK and CDR2 SYGVNS. The CDR3 has 15 residues. Trimming removed 4 bases at V and 5 bases at J, with 17 bases between. Total RNA came from unfractionated whole blood. The chain combines TRBV25-1 with TRBJ1-1; D gene ambiguous. This receptor was obtained from a female donor in good health. For the CDR3, the DNA is TGTGCCAGCAGTGGAAACACGGCCACGGTTACTGAAGCTTTCTTT. Translated, it gives CASSGNTATVTEAFF.